The 18 T cell receptor beta chains below were found in one sample sequenced in a study of cytomegalovirus exposure and HLA in healthy donors. Primers for the PCR totalled 60 Vbeta and 13 Jbeta. Assay used: immunoSEQ multiplex PCR; TCRdb lists only in-frame clones, some missing. The table counts about 140,000 clones; 0.8% to 1% lies in the top ten. Sequences were obtained from PBMCs. These receptors all stem from a male donor in good health and CMV-seronegative.

The chain has TRBV7-2 and TRBJ2-3; 9 nucleotides agree with TRBD1. Losses at the gene ends were 4 bases for V and 4 bases for J; bases not matched to a gene: 3. Germline V gene data show CDR1 as SGHTA and CDR2 as FQGNSA. The CDR3 extends over 14 amino acids. This CDR3 is CASSSDRGSDTQYF. The CDR3 DNA reads as TGTGCCAGCAGCTCGGACAGGGGTTCAGATACGCAGTATTTT.

The chain is built from TRBV5-1 and TRBJ2-4; D remains ambiguous. With 0 bases removed from V and 8 bases from J, the gap between germline ends came to 9 bases. The CDR3 runs 13 residues. Germline CDR1 reads SGHRS; CDR2 reads YFSETQ. The CDR3 DNA reads as TGCGCCAGCAGCTTGGGCCTGGCGGACATTCAGTACTTC. This encodes CASSLGLADIQYF. The variable domain in full, completed from reference TRBV5-1 and TRBJ2-4, reads KAGVTQTPRYLIKTRGQQVTLSCSPISGHRSVSWYQQTPGQGLQFLFEYFSETQRNKGNFPGRFSGRQFSNSRSEMNVSTLELGDSALYLCASSLGLADIQYFGAGTRLSVL.

V gene TRBV6-5 combines with J gene TRBJ1-5, with TRBD1 matching over 7 bases. The trim removed 6 bases at V and 6 bases at J, leaving 8 bases unmatched. Germline V gene lookup returns CDR1 MNHEY and CDR2 SVGAGI. This CDR3 has 14 residues. The CDR3 region is CASRPQGIAQPQHF. CDR3 DNA sequence: TGTGCCAGCAGACCACAGGGGATCGCTCAGCCCCAGCATTTT.

Written as DNA, the CDR3 is TGCGCCAGCAGCCCGGGAGTTTCCTACGAGCAGTACTTC. This translates into CASSPGVSYEQYF. The rearrangement joins TRBV5-1 to TRBJ2-7; D might be TRBD2 (6 bases). CDR1 and CDR2 from the germline V gene are SGHRS and YFSETQ. The CDR3 is 13 residues long. The ends were cut back, 4 bases at V and 1 base at J, with 9 bases in the middle.

This chain uses TRBV9 with TRBJ1-1, with D perhaps TRBD1 (6 bases). Germline CDR1 SGDLS, CDR2 YYNGEE. The CDR3 consists of 14 residues. Between the trimmed V and J ends, which lost 2 bases and 0 bases, there was a span of 8 bases. The CDR3 DNA follows: TGTGCCAGCAGCGTCACAGGGATGAACACTGAAGCTTTCTTT. Its translation: CASSVTGMNTEAFF.

The V call is TRBV30, the J call TRBJ2-7; possibly TRBD1 for D (6 bases). V lost 5 bases and J 0 bases, leaving 11 bases between the germline ends. CDR3 size: 13 residues. Germline V gene lookup returns CDR1 GTSNPN and CDR2 SVGIG (reference sequence). CDR3 DNA: TGTGCCTGGGGAACAGGGAGCTCCTACGAGCAGTACTTC. As protein: CAWGTGSSYEQYF. The whole variable domain, remainder taken from reference TRBV30 and TRBJ2-7, is SQTIHQWPATLVQPVGSPLSLECTVEGTSNPNLYWYRQAAGRGLQLLFYSVGIGQISSEVPQNLSASRPQDRQFILSSKKLLLSDSGFYLCAWGTGSSYEQYFGPGTRLTVT.

The chain employs TRBV5-6 and TRBJ1-5; 7 positions match TRBD1. CDR1 and CDR2 from the germline V gene are SGHDT and YYEEEE. This CDR3 contains 14 residues. The trim removed 2 bases at V and 6 bases at J, leaving 5 bases unmatched. CDR3 loop: CASSLRQGPQPQHF. The CDR3 DNA follows: TGTGCCAGCAGCTTACGACAGGGACCTCAGCCCCAGCATTTT. Full variable domain (outside the CDR3, taken from reference TRBV5-6 and TRBJ1-5): DAGVTQSPTHLIKTRGQQVTLRCSPKSGHDTVSWYQQALGQGPQFIFQYYEEEERQRGNFPDRFSGHQFPNYSSELNVNALLLGDSALYLCASSLRQGPQPQHFGDGTRLSIL.

V is TRBV28 and J is TRBJ1-2; D is possibly TRBD1 (6 bases). Germline CDR1 reads MDHEN; CDR2 reads SYDVKM. The V end was cut by 3 bases, the J end by 4 bases, with 9 bases between. The CDR3 is 13 amino acids. The CDR3 sequence: CASSLGAGYGYTF. CDR3 nucleotides: TGTGCCAGCAGTTTGGGGGCTGGCTATGGCTACACCTTC.

The chain couples TRBV20-1 to TRBJ1-1; a weak D match, TRBD1 (5 bases). Germline lookup yields CDR1 DFQATT and CDR2 SNEGSKA (reference sequence). CDR3 length equals 10 residues. Here the CDR3 DNA reads TGCAGCCCGGGGGAGACTGAAGCTTTCTTT. Translating it yields CSPGETEAFF.

The V gene is TRBV6-5, the J gene TRBJ2-7; no definite D call. The CDR3 is made up of 14 amino acids. The germline V gene encodes CDR1 MNHEY and CDR2 SVGAGI. With 5 bases removed from V and 5 bases from J, the gap between germline ends came to 16 bases. CDR3 nucleotides: TGTGCCAGCAGTGAAGAGGTACCCTGGAACGAGCAGTACTTC. This sequence encodes CASSEEVPWNEQYF.

This chain connects TRBV6-1 to TRBJ1-5; no reliable D call. There are 14 residues in the CDR3. The germline V gene encodes CDR1 MNHNS and CDR2 SASEGT. Trimming removed 4 bases at V and 5 bases at J, with 12 bases between. The CDR3: CASSVTGKDQPQHF. In nucleotides, the CDR3 is TGTGCCAGCAGTGTGACGGGGAAGGATCAGCCCCAGCATTTT.

CDR3 loop: CASSIGQGIAEAFF. As DNA, the CDR3 is TGTGCCAGTAGTATAGGACAGGGGATAGCTGAAGCTTTCTTT. The chain couples TRBV19 to TRBJ1-1; 8 bases align to TRBD1. Germline assignment: CDR1 LNHDA and CDR2 SQIVND (reference sequence). The CDR3 contains 14 residues. V was pared by 1 base and J by 6 bases, with 4 bases of the junction left unmatched.

CDR3 sequence (DNA): TGTGCCAGCAGTACGCCACAGGGGGATTCACCCCTCCACTTT. Its protein product is CASSTPQGDSPLHF. J is TRBJ1-6 and V is TRBV27, with 8 nucleotides matching TRBD1. The V gene's germline CDR1 is MNHEY and CDR2 SMNVEV (reference sequence). The CDR3 is 14 amino acids. The V and J ends lost 5 bases and 8 bases, in that order; junction bases with no gene match: 5.

The chain employs TRBV6-5 and TRBJ1-4, with 7 bases fitting TRBD1. Germline V gene sequence: CDR1 MNHEY, CDR2 SVGAGI. The V gene end was trimmed by 5 bases and the J gene end by 8 bases; junction bases not matched to a gene: 11. The CDR3 runs to 15 residues. CDR3 nucleotide sequence: TGTGCCAGCAGTCCCCGACAGGGAGGTAGCGAAAAACTGTTTTTT. It encodes CASSPRQGGSEKLFF.

Concerning this clone itself: The sample holds other DNA sequences that translate to the same CDR3. V is TRBV13 and J is TRBJ2-3; 9 positions agree with TRBD1. Trimming cost V 3 bases and J 1 base; bases outside gene matches: 2. The length of the CDR3 is 15 residues. Per germline, CDR1 PRHDT and CDR2 FYEKMQ (reference sequence). Here the CDR3 reads CASSFRDRGTDTQYF. In DNA, the CDR3 is TGTGCCAGCAGCTTCCGGGACAGGGGCACAGATACGCAGTATTTT.

This chain links TRBV12-2 with TRBJ2-1; the listed D gene, TRBD2, was not tested against the DNA. TRBV12-2 is a documented pseudogene. The CDR3 runs to 17 residues. CDR3 loop: CASRLAGGQGNNNEQFF. The CDR3 DNA is TGTGCAAGCCGACTAGCGGGAGGGCAGGGGAATAACAATGAGCAGTTCTTC.

This chain connects TRBV7-9 to TRBJ1-3; D not resolved. The CDR3 is 16 residues long. Trimming cost V 0 bases and J 3 bases, with 12 bases left between them. Germline loops: CDR1 SEHNR, CDR2 FQNEAQ (reference sequence). The DNA for the CDR3 is TGTGCCAGCAGCTTAGCGCACGATAGAGGTGGAAACACCATATATTTT. It codes for CASSLAHDRGGNTIYF.

The V call is TRBV7-3, the J call TRBJ2-5; 13 positions agree with TRBD2. The CDR3 loop spans 15 amino acids. CDR1 SGHTA and CDR2 FQGTGA come from the germline V gene. V was clipped by 5 bases and J by 3 bases; unmatched bases: 3. The CDR3 region has the DNA TGTGCCAGCAGCCCCGGACTAGCGGGGGAAGAGACCCAGTACTTC. Protein product: CASSPGLAGEETQYF.